These 23 T cell receptor beta chains were all obtained from the same sample, sequenced in a study of OX40 agonist ivuxolimab in advanced cancers. The library was produced with the immunoSEQ multiplex PCR assay. Not all clones reach the TCRdb copy of this immuneACCESS table, which keeps in-frame sequences only. Checked studies attribute under half of the gap to unresolved V genes and leave the rest unexplained. The sample yields about 62,000 clones; 75% to 85% were counted once. The biggest ten clones account for approximately 11% of the sample. The material sequenced was CD4+ or CD8+ T cells sorted from blood, taken in a trial of the OX40 agonist ivuxolimab. The receptors come from an adult with an advanced solid tumor such as melanoma, head and neck, liver or kidney cancer.

The CDR3 loop is CASSLRQGVGDTQYF. CDR3 DNA: TGTGCCAGCAGCCTAAGACAGGGGGTAGGAGATACGCAGTATTTT. V is TRBV9 and J is TRBJ2-3, with 9 bases aligning to TRBD1. There are 15 residues in the CDR3. V lost 4 bases and J lost 5; bases outside the gene matches: 8. Per the germline V gene, CDR1 is SGDLS and CDR2 is YYNGEE.

This clone was recorded a few times. This chain uses TRBV6-4 with TRBJ2-7, with 7 bases identical to TRBD2. The germline CDR1 and CDR2 sequences are MRHNA and SNTAGT. The V gene end was trimmed by 7 bases and the J gene end by 4 bases; junction bases not matched to a gene: 7. This CDR3 is 13 amino acids long. CDR3 region: CASITGGGYEQYF. In nucleotides, the CDR3 is TGTGCCAGCATTACAGGCGGGGGTTACGAGCAGTACTTC.

This chain connects TRBV21-1 to TRBJ1-5. TRBV21-1 is assigned pseudogene status. The CDR3 covers 17 residues. The CDR3 region is CASSKKEGQDSNQPQHF. The CDR3 coding sequence is TGTGCCAGCAGCAAGAAAGAGGGGCAGGATAGCAATCAGCCCCAGCATTTT.

This sequence joins TRBV18 and TRBJ1-4, with a tentative D call TRBD1 (6 bases). The V gene's germline CDR1 is KGHSH and CDR2 LQKENI. The CDR3 is 14 residues long. The germline V and J ends were trimmed by 3 bases and 4 bases, with 9 bases remaining between them. The DNA for the CDR3 is TGTGCCAGCTCACCGCGAGGGGGTAATGAAAAACTGTTTTTT. This codes for CASSPRGGNEKLFF.

This chain joins TRBV15 and TRBJ2-7, with D maybe TRBD1 (6 bases). Trimming pared 1 base from V and 4 bases from J, leaving 11 bases between. Germline V gene sequence: CDR1 LNHNV, CDR2 YYDKDF (reference sequence). CDR3 length: 14 amino acids. The CDR3 is CATSRGGQKYEQYF. The CDR3 region has the DNA TGTGCCACCAGCAGAGGAGGACAGAAATACGAGCAGTACTTC.

The rearrangement joins TRBV27 to TRBJ2-1; D might be TRBD2 (6 bases). Germline V gene data show CDR1 as MNHEY and CDR2 as SMNVEV (reference sequence). The V and J ends lost 5 bases and 1 base respectively, with 15 bases between them. This CDR3 comprises 16 residues. The CDR3 protein is CASSINGGLSYNEQFF. Written as DNA, the CDR3 is TGTGCCAGCAGTATAAACGGGGGTCTTTCCTACAATGAGCAGTTCTTC.

The sample holds one count of this clone. The J gene is TRBJ2-7, the V gene TRBV9; no reliable D call. This CDR3 is 12 amino acids long. Trimming left V 3 bases short and J 0 bases short, with 4 bases between. Germline lookup yields CDR1 SGDLS and CDR2 YYNGEE. This chain's CDR3 is CASSGISYEQYF. Here the CDR3 DNA reads TGTGCCAGCAGCGGGATCTCCTACGAGCAGTACTTC. The variable domain in full, completed from reference TRBV9 and TRBJ2-7, reads DSGVTQTPKHLITATGQRVTLRCSPRSGDLSVYWYQQSLDQGLQFLIQYYNGEERAKGNILERFSAQQFPDLHSELNLSSLELGDSALYFCASSGISYEQYFGPGTRLTVT.

This clone appeared once. The chain is built from TRBV7-2 and TRBJ2-7; TRBD2 agrees at 8 bases. V lost 5 bases and J lost 7; bases outside the gene matches: 16. Germline CDR1 and CDR2: SGHTA and FQGNSA. The CDR3 runs to 16 residues. CDR3 in DNA: TGTGCCAGCAGCCCTGTTTTCGGACTAGCTCAGGAAGAGCAGTACTTC. It yields the protein CASSPVFGLAQEEQYF.

The chain uses TRBV18 and TRBJ1-1; D is undetermined. Germline CDR1 and CDR2: KGHSH and LQKENI. This CDR3 is built from 12 residues. Trimming cost V 6 bases and J 7 bases, with 12 bases left between them. DNA for the CDR3: TGTGCCAGCTCCCCCGGTTACGGTGAAGCTTTCTTT. This gives the protein CASSPGYGEAFF.

The chain joins TRBV5-1 to TRBJ2-7; TRBD1 matches at 8 bases. CDR1 SGHRS and CDR2 YFSETQ come from the germline V gene. Trimming at V came to 7 bases and at J to 3 bases, leaving 15 bases not matched to a gene. The CDR3 contains 16 residues. CDR3 amino acids: CASYHGETGDIYEQYF. The CDR3 nucleotides are TGCGCCAGCTACCATGGGGAGACAGGGGATATCTACGAGCAGTACTTC.

The chain employs TRBV7-3 and TRBJ2-7; D remains unclear. Germline assignment: CDR1 SGHTA and CDR2 FQGTGA. The V and J ends lost 5 bases and 6 bases respectively, with 26 bases between them. The CDR3 extends over 17 amino acids. CDR3 in amino acids: CASSPNLDRFNYGEQYF. The CDR3 region has the DNA TGTGCCAGCAGCCCAAACCTTGACCGGTTCAACTACGGCGAGCAGTACTTC. Variable domain in full (rest from reference TRBV7-3 and TRBJ2-7): GAGVSQTPSNKVTEKGKYVELRCDPISGHTALYWYRQSLGQGPEFLIYFQGTGAADDSGLPNDRFFAVRPEGSVSTLKIQRTERGDSAVYLCASSPNLDRFNYGEQYFGPGTRLTVT.

The V call is TRBV19, the J call TRBJ1-1, with a tentative D call TRBD1 (5 bases). Germline CDR1 and CDR2: LNHDA and SQIVND (reference sequence). This CDR3 has 17 residues. The germline V and J ends were trimmed by 0 bases and 0 bases, with 14 bases remaining between them. CDR3 region: CASSIDLGRNMNTEAFF. The DNA for the CDR3 is TGTGCCAGTAGTATAGATCTGGGACGGAACATGAACACTGAAGCTTTCTTT.

J is TRBJ2-3 and V is TRBV7-9; 8 nucleotides align to TRBD1. Germline CDR1 SEHNR, CDR2 FQNEAQ (reference sequence). V lost 6 bases, J lost 9 bases, and 11 bases stayed unmatched. This CDR3 is built from 14 residues. CDR3 nucleotides: TGTGCCAGCAGGTCGGACAGGGACCAGCGGACGCAGTATTTT. It translates to CASRSDRDQRTQYF.

This clone was picked up a small number of times. This chain connects TRBV27 to TRBJ1-2; D is unclear. CDR1 and CDR2 (germline): MNHEY, SMNVEV (reference sequence). V lost 7 bases and J lost 5, with 11 bases in between. The CDR3 loop spans 12 amino acids. In nucleotides, the CDR3 is TGTGCCAGCACCTCAGCCGGTTATGGCTACACCTTC. Its protein is CASTSAGYGYTF.

This clone came up a few times. The V and J genes are TRBV7-9 and TRBJ2-1; 12 nucleotides match TRBD2. V lost 6 bases, J lost 6 bases, and 6 bases stayed unmatched. The CDR3 has 15 amino acids. CDR1 and CDR2 from the germline V gene are SEHNR and FQNEAQ (reference sequence). This chain's CDR3 is CASSLAGGPGNEQFF. The CDR3 bases are TGTGCCAGCAGTCTAGCGGGAGGGCCGGGCAATGAGCAGTTCTTC.

The V call is TRBV23-1, the J call TRBJ2-3; 10 nucleotides agree with TRBD1. TRBV23-1 is an ORF, with its function uncertain. CDR3 length: 17 residues. V dropped 4 bases and J dropped 6; count of bases not matched to a gene: 13. The CDR3 DNA sequence: TGCGCCAGCAGTCGCCCCGCAGTAGACAGGGGGCACGATACGCAGTATTTT. Protein product: CASSRPAVDRGHDTQYF.

This chain connects TRBV30 to TRBJ2-1; TRBD2 agrees at 14 bases. Trimming at V came to 5 bases and at J to 9 bases, leaving 6 bases not matched to a gene. Germline CDR1 reads GTSNPN; CDR2 reads SVGIG (reference sequence). The CDR3 is 14 amino acids. The CDR3 DNA reads as TGTGCCTGGTCGGGACTAGCGGGAGTAACTGAGCAGTTCTTC. As protein: CAWSGLAGVTEQFF.

This chain uses TRBV2 with TRBJ1-6; 7 nucleotides agree with TRBD1. CDR1 and CDR2 from the germline V gene are SNHLY and FYNNEI. Unmatched junction bases numbered 3, after V lost 7 bases and J lost 0 bases. The length of the CDR3 is 15 residues. The CDR3 loop is CASNRDSSYNSPLHF. The CDR3 DNA follows: TGTGCCAGCAACCGGGACAGCTCCTATAATTCACCCCTCCACTTT.

J is TRBJ2-5 and V is TRBV9; D gene unclear. Trimming took off 4 bases at V and 2 bases at J, with 12 bases between the two ends. From germline, CDR1 is SGDLS and CDR2 YYNGEE. This CDR3 has 14 residues. Here the CDR3 reads CASSLWQDQETQYF. In DNA, the CDR3 is TGTGCCAGCAGCCTTTGGCAGGATCAAGAGACCCAGTACTTC.

V gene TRBV6-6 combines with J gene TRBJ1-2; D might be TRBD1 (6 bases). The ends were cut back, 6 bases at V and 6 bases at J, with 17 bases in the middle. The CDR3 totals 14 residues. Germline V lookup: CDR1 MNHNY, CDR2 SVGAGI (reference sequence). The CDR3 nucleotides read TGTGCCAGCAGGCCCCTCGTCGGGGGGCATGGCTACACCTTC. Protein sequence: CASRPLVGGHGYTF.

V usage is TRBV19 and J usage is TRBJ2-5, with D tentatively TRBD2 (6 bases). This CDR3 is 14 amino acids long. Trimming removed 3 bases at V and 5 bases at J, with 13 bases between. In germline, CDR1 is LNHDA, CDR2 SQIVND (reference sequence). CDR3 sequence: CASSMGGFWETQYF. CDR3 nucleotides: TGTGCCAGTAGTATGGGGGGTTTCTGGGAGACCCAGTACTTC. Based on the CDR3 plus reference TRBV19 and TRBJ2-5, the full variable domain is DGGITQSPKYLFRKEGQNVTLSCEQNLNHDAMYWYRQDPGQGLRLIYYSQIVNDFQKGDIAEGYSVSREKKESFPLTVTSAQKNPTAFYLCASSMGGFWETQYFGPGTRLLVL.

The count of this clone is one. The junction differs from germline at one of its ends, possibly a read error. The gene calls are TRBV19 and TRBJ2-1, with 11 bases aligning to TRBD2. Looked up from germline, CDR1 is LNHDA and CDR2 is SQIVND (reference sequence). The CDR3 totals 16 residues. The CDR3 reads CASNGRTSGQLSEQLF. The CDR3 DNA follows: TGTGCCAGTAATGGACGGACTAGCGGGCAACTATCCGAGCAGCTCTTC.

About this clone itself: The sample has other DNA sequences that encode this CDR3 too. This rearrangement joins TRBV6-1 to TRBJ1-2; TRBD1 might be the D (6 bases). In germline, CDR1 is MNHNS, CDR2 SASEGT. V was pared by 7 bases and J by 5 bases, with 14 bases between. CDR3 length: 13 amino acids. CDR3 sequence reads: CASIPTGTYGYTF. As DNA, the CDR3 is TGTGCCAGCATTCCGACAGGTACTTATGGCTACACCTTC.